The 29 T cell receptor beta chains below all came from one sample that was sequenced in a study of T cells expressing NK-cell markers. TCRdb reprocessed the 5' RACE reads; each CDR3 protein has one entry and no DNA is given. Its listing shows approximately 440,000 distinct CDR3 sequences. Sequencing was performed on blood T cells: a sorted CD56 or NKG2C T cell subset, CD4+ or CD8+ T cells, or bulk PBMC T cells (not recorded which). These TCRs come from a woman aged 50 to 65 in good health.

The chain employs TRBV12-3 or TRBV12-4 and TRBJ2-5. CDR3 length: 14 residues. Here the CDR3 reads CASSLRSNQETQYF.

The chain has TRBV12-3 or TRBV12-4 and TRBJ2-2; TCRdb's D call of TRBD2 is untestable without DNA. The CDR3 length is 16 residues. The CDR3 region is CASSSYRTSGTGELFF.

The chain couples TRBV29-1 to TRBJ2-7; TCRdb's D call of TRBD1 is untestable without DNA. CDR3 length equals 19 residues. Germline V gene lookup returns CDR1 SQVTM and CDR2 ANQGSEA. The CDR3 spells CSVEGLLGKRTGGDHEQYF.

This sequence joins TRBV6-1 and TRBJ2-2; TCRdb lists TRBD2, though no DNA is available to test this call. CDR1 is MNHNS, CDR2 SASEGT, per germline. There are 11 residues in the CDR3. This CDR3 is CASQLAGELFF.

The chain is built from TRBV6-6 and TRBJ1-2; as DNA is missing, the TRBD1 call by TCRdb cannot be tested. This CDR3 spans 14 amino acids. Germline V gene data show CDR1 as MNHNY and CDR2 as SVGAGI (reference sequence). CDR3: CASRRGQGGYGYTF.

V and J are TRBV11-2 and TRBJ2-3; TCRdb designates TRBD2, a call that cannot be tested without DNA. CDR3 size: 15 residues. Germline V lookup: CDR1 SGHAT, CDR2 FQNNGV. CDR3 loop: CASSRAGTLTDTQYF. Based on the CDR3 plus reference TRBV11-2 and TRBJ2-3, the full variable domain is EAGVAQSPRYKIIEKRQSVAFWCNPISGHATLYWYQQILGQGPKLLIQFQNNGVVDDSQLPKDRFSAERLKGVDSTLKIQPAKLEDSAVYLCASSRAGTLTDTQYFGPGTRLTVL.

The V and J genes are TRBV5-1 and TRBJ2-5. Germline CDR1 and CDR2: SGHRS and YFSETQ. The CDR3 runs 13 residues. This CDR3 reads CASSTSSQETQYF.

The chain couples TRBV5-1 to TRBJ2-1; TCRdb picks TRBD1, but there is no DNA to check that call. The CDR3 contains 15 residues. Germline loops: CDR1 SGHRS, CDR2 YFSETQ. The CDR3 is CASSGQGSSYNEQFF.

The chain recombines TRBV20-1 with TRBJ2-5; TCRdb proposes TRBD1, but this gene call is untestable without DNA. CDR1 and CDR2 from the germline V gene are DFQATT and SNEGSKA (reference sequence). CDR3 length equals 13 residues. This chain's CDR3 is CSAYGPIGGTQYF.

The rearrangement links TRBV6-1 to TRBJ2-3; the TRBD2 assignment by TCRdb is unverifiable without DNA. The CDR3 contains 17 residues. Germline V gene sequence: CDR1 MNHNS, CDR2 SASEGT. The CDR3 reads CASSHRGLAGSTDTQYF.

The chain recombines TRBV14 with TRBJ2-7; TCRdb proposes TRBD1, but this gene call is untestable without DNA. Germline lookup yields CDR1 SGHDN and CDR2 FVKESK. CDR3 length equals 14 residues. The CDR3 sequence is CASSPTGPAYEQYF.

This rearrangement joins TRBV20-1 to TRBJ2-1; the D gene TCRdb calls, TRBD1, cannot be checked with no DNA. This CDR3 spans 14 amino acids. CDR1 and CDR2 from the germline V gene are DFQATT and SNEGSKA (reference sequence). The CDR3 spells CSATRQGLSNEQFF.

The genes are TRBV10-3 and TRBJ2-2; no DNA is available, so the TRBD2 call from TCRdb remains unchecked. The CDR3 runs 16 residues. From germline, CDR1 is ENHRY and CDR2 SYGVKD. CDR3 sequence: CAISELVSISNGELFF.

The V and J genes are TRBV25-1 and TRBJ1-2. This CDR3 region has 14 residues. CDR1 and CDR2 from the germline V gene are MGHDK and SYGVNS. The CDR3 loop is CASSELRAGGGYTF.

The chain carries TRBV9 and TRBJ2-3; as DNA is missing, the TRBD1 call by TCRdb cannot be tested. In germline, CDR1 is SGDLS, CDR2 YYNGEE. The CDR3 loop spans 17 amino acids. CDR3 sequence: CASSAPGRVRGTDTQYF.

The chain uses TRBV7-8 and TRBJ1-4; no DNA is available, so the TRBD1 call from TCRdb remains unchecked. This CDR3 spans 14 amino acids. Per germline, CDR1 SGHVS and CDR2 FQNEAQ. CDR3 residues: CASSFSGRFEKLFF.

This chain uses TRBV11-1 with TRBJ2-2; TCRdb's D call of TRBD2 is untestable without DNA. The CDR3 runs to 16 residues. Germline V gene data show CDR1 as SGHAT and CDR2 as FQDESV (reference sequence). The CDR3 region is CASSPGGLAGSGELFF. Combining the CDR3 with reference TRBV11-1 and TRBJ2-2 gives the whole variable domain EAEVAQSPRYKITEKSQAVAFWCDPISGHATLYWYRQILGQGPELLVQFQDESVVDDSQLPKDRFSAERLKGVDSTLKIQPAELGDSAMYLCASSPGGLAGSGELFFGEGSRLTVL.

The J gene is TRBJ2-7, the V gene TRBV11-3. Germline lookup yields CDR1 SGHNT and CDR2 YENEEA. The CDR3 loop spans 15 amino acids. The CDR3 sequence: CASSLTPVSSYEQYF. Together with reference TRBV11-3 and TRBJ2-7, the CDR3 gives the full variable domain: EAGVVQSPRYKIIEKKQPVAFWCNPISGHNTLYWYLQNLGQGPELLIRYENEEAVDDSQLPKDRFSAERLKGVDSTLKIQPAELGDSAVYLCASSLTPVSSYEQYFGPGTRLTVT.

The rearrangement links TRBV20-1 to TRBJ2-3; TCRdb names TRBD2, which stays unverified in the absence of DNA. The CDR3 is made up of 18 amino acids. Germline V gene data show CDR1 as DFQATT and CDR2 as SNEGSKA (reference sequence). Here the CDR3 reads CSARDWASGSPSTDTQYF.

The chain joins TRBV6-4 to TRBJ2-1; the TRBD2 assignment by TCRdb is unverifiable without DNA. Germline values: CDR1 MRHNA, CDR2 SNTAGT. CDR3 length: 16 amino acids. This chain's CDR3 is CASSAGTSGRINEQFF.

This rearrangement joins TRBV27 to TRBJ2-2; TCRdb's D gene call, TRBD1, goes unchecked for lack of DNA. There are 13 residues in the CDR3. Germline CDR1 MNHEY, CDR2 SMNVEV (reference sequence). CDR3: CASGAVTTGELFF.

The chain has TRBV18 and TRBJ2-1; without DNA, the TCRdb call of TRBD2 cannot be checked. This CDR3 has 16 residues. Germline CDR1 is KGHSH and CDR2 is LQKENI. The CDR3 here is CASSPPGAGGRNEQFF.

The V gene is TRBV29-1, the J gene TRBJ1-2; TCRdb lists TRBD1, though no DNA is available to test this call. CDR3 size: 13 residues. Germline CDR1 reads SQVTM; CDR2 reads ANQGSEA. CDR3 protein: CSAGTGGFYGYTF. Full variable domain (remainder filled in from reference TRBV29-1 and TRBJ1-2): SAVISQKPSRDICQRGTSLTIQCQVDSQVTMMFWYRQQPGQSLTLIATANQGSEATYESGFVIDKFPISRPNLTFSTLTVSNMSPEDSSIYLCSAGTGGFYGYTFGSGTRLTVV.

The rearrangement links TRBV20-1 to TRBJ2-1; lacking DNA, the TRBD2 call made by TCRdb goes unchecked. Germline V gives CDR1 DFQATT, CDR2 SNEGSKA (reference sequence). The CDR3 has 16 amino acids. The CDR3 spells CSAKLLGSGLRNEQFF.

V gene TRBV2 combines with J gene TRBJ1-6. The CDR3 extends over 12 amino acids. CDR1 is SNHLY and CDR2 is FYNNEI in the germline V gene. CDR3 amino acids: CASSANNSPLHF.

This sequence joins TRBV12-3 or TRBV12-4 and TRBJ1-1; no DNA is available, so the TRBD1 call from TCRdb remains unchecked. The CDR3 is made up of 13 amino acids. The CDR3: CASRGQFYTEAFF.

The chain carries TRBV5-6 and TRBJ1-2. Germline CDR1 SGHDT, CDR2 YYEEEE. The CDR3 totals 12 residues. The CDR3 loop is CASSLAQEGSTF.

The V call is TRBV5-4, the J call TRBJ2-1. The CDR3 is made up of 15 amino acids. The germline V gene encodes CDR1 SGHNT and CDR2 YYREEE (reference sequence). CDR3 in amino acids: CASSVVSGSYNEQFF.

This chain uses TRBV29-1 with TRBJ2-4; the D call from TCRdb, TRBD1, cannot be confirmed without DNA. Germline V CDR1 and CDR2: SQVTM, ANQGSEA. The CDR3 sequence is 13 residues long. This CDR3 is CSVWNRAKNIQYF.